What follows are 4 T cell receptor beta chains derived from one specimen sequenced in a study of memory B cells and T cells in multiple sclerosis. These TCRs are of unknown antigen specificity. After stimulus-free culture, autoproliferating CFSE-dim and non-proliferating CFSE-high T cells were sequenced separately. Cultures began with about 4.6x10^7 CFSE-labeled PBMCs, unstimulated for roughly 7 days, with replicate wells pooled. Sequencing used immunoSEQ multiplex PCR; TCRdb keeps in-frame clones, though not all of them. The table has roughly 45,000 clones, over 70% seen once; the top ten hold about 1.1%. The sequenced sample was PBMCs from blood kept in culture. Every receptor here comes from a human donor with multiple sclerosis.

The rearrangement links TRBV4-3 to TRBJ2-2, with 7 bases matching TRBD2. Trimming took 0 bases from V and 5 from J; bases not matched to a gene: 9. Germline CDR1 and CDR2: LGHNA and YSLEER. The CDR3 consists of 17 residues. The chain's CDR3 is CASSQERNRGDTGELFF. As DNA, the CDR3 is TGCGCCAGCAGCCAAGAACGAAATCGGGGGGATACCGGGGAGCTGTTTTTT.

The J gene is TRBJ1-1, the V gene TRBV11-2, with D unclear. CDR3 size: 15 residues. Trimming cost V 1 base and J 0 bases, with 9 bases left between them. Germline V gene data show CDR1 as SGHAT and CDR2 as FQNNGV. For the CDR3, the DNA is TGTGCCAGCAGCTTAGGGGTTTTCCTGAACACTGAAGCTTTCTTT. This codes for CASSLGVFLNTEAFF.

The J gene is TRBJ1-4, the V gene TRBV7-8; 7 positions match TRBD1. The V and J ends lost 5 bases and 3 bases, in that order; junction bases with no gene match: 6. The length of the CDR3 is 15 residues. Germline V gives CDR1 SGHVS, CDR2 FQNEAQ. The CDR3 loop is CASSPRTGANEKLFF. The CDR3 bases are TGTGCCAGCAGCCCCAGGACAGGAGCTAATGAAAAACTGTTTTTT.

This clone was recorded once. This sequence joins TRBV7-9 and TRBJ2-3; D unclear. The CDR3 runs 14 residues. Looked up from germline, CDR1 is SEHNR and CDR2 is FQNEAQ (reference sequence). V lost 2 bases to trimming and J lost 1 base, with 7 bases between them. The CDR3 region has the DNA TGTGCCAGCAGCTTAACGGCCGGCACAGATACGCAGTATTTT. As protein: CASSLTAGTDTQYF.